Shown below are 17 T cell receptor beta chains from a single sample sequenced in a study of Ad26.COV2.S vaccination and SARS-CoV-2 variants. The treatment denotes: around 19 received Ad26.COV2.S at low or high dose, single or two shots; 5 received placebo; per-sample allocation not given. Collection of the samples took place on day 63 after the first injection of vaccine or placebo. Profiling relied on immunoSEQ multiplex PCR, and the TCRdb table lists in-frame clones only, not all of them. The sample yields roughly 700,000 clones, around 89% seen once. Sequenced material: peripheral blood, taken in a trial of Ad26.COV2.S vaccine versus placebo. The origin of the receptors is a person aged 18-65 years who received the Ad26.COV2.S COVID-19 vaccine or a placebo.

The chain links TRBV10-1 to TRBJ1-1, with a possible D match to TRBD1 (5 bases). The CDR3 consists of 15 residues. V lost 4 bases and J 4 bases, leaving 16 bases between the germline ends. CDR1 is WNHNN, CDR2 SYGVQD, per germline (reference sequence). The CDR3 here is CASSGQSGITTEAFF. CDR3 bases: TGCGCCAGCAGTGGACAGTCGGGCATAACCACTGAAGCTTTCTTT.

The chain carries TRBV5-1 and TRBJ2-7; 7 positions match TRBD1. The CDR3 covers 14 residues. Germline CDR1 reads SGHRS; CDR2 reads YFSETQ. The J segment lost 0 bases and the V segment lost 4 bases, leaving 4 bases of the junction unmatched. CDR3 sequence: CASSPAGGSYEQYF. The CDR3 bases are TGCGCCAGCAGCCCGGCAGGGGGCTCCTACGAGCAGTACTTC.

V and J are TRBV9 and TRBJ1-3; possibly TRBD1 for D (5 bases). V was clipped by 0 bases and J by 2 bases, with 12 bases between them. The CDR3 contains 16 residues. Germline CDR1 is SGDLS and CDR2 is YYNGEE. In nucleotides, the CDR3 is TGTGCCAGCAGCGTAGAACAGGCGCCGACTGGAAACACCATATATTTT. Translation gives CASSVEQAPTGNTIYF.

The J gene is TRBJ2-1, the V gene TRBV14, with 7 positions matching TRBD2. This CDR3 spans 14 amino acids. Per the germline V gene, CDR1 is SGHDN and CDR2 is FVKESK. With V trimmed by 10 bases and J by 5 bases, 11 bases remained unmatched. The CDR3 loop reads CANPEGGQDNEQFF. CDR3 in DNA: TGTGCCAACCCAGAGGGAGGGCAGGACAATGAGCAGTTCTTC. Full variable domain (remainder filled in from reference TRBV14 and TRBJ2-1): EAGVTQFPSHSVIEKGQTVTLRCDPISGHDNLYWYRRVMGKEIKFLLHFVKESKQDESGMPNNRFLAERTGGTYSTLKVQPAELEDSGVYFCANPEGGQDNEQFFGPGTRLTVL.

The chain links TRBV11-2 to TRBJ1-3; D is uncertain. V lost 1 base to trimming and J lost 1 base, with 11 bases between them. The germline V gene encodes CDR1 SGHAT and CDR2 FQNNGV. This CDR3 has 16 residues. CDR3 nucleotide sequence: TGTGCCAGCAGCTTAGTTGGGGAACATTCTGGAAACACCATATATTTT. Protein product: CASSLVGEHSGNTIYF.

V and J are TRBV7-8 and TRBJ2-1; 7 bases are a match to TRBD2. From germline, CDR1 is SGHVS and CDR2 FQNEAQ. This CDR3 region has 12 residues. Unmatched junction bases numbered 5, after V lost 1 base and J lost 14 bases. The CDR3 DNA reads TGTGCCAGCAGCTTAGGGCCAAGCGGGGAGTTCTTC. Its protein product is CASSLGPSGEFF.

The V gene is TRBV7-8, the J gene TRBJ1-3; D is possibly TRBD1 (5 bases). The CDR3 is 15 amino acids. Looked up from germline, CDR1 is SGHVS and CDR2 is FQNEAQ. V was clipped by 1 base and J by 0 bases, with 7 bases between them. The chain's CDR3 is CASSLDRSSGNTIYF. The CDR3 DNA reads TGTGCCAGCAGCTTAGACAGGAGCTCTGGAAACACCATATATTTT.

This chain connects TRBV7-9 to TRBJ1-4; TRBD1 matches at 7 bases. This CDR3 contains 14 residues. Germline V gives CDR1 SEHNR, CDR2 FQNEAQ (reference sequence). J gave up 5 bases and V 5 bases, and 5 bases lay outside the gene matches. The CDR3 nucleotides read TGTGCCAGCAGCCCAGGGGGGGCAAATGAAAAACTGTTTTTT. Translated, it gives CASSPGGANEKLFF.

The J gene is TRBJ2-3, the V gene TRBV11-2; the match to TRBD2 covers 12 bases. In germline, CDR1 is SGHAT, CDR2 FQNNGV. With V trimmed by 2 bases and J by 1 base, 7 bases remained unmatched. This CDR3 is built from 18 residues. CDR3 DNA sequence: TGTGCCAGCAGCTTATTCCTAGCGGGGGGGCGGGGCACAGATACGCAGTATTTT. Its translation: CASSLFLAGGRGTDTQYF.

The chain has TRBV5-6 and TRBJ1-5; D is perhaps TRBD1 (5 bases). This CDR3 comprises 15 residues. CDR1 and CDR2 from the germline V gene are SGHDT and YYEEEE. V shed 0 bases and J shed 2 bases, with 9 bases lying between them. As DNA, the CDR3 is TGTGCCAGCAGCTTGGTTGGGGCGGGCAATCAGCCCCAGCATTTT. It is translated as CASSLVGAGNQPQHF.

This clone was seen more than once but under ten times. The chain combines TRBV7-2 with TRBJ1-3; 9 nucleotides agree with TRBD1. J lost 5 bases, V lost 2 bases, and 7 bases had no gene match. The CDR3 consists of 16 residues. Germline V gene data show CDR1 as SGHTA and CDR2 as FQGNSA. The CDR3 loop is CASSLMGQGSRNTIYF. CDR3 DNA: TGTGCCAGCAGCTTAATGGGACAGGGATCACGAAACACCATATATTTT.

The gene calls are TRBV6-5 and TRBJ2-3; perhaps TRBD2 as D (5 bases). V dropped 2 bases and J dropped 8 bases, with 8 bases sitting between them. The CDR3 runs 12 residues. CDR1 and CDR2 from the germline V gene are MNHEY and SVGAGI. CDR3 residues: CASSYRRGTQYF. The CDR3 DNA reads TGTGCCAGCAGTTACAGACGGGGTACGCAGTATTTT.

V usage is TRBV3-1 (or the pseudogene TRBV3-2) and J usage is TRBJ2-7; D could derive from TRBD1 or TRBD2 (5 bases each). This CDR3 is 13 amino acids long. Germline-derived CDR1 and CDR2 are LGHDT and YNNKEL (reference sequence). V gave up 9 bases and J gave up 4 bases, with 16 bases separating them. CDR3 DNA sequence: TGTGCCAGTCCGACCCGGGGCGGGTACGAGCAGTACTTC. It translates to CASPTRGGYEQYF.

This chain uses TRBV3-1 (or the pseudogene TRBV3-2) with TRBJ2-7; 7 bases line up with TRBD1. The CDR3 contains 15 residues. Germline assignment: CDR1 LGHDT and CDR2 YNNKEL (reference sequence). Unmatched junction bases numbered 7, after V lost 3 bases and J lost 2 bases. CDR3 residues: CASSHTRDSPYEQYF. CDR3 coding DNA: TGTGCCAGCAGCCACACTCGGGACAGCCCCTACGAGCAGTACTTC.

This chain uses TRBV15 with TRBJ2-6; the D is unclear. CDR1 LNHNV and CDR2 YYDKDF come from the germline V gene (reference sequence). The V end was cut by 4 bases, the J end by 0 bases, with 7 bases between. This CDR3 is built from 15 residues. The chain's CDR3 is CATSKDGSGANVLTF. The CDR3 nucleotides read TGTGCCACCAGCAAAGACGGCTCTGGGGCCAACGTCCTGACTTTC.

The rearrangement links TRBV9 to TRBJ2-2; 8 bases fit TRBD1. The CDR3 spans 17 residues. Germline CDR1 reads SGDLS; CDR2 reads YYNGEE. Trimming removed 0 bases from V and 5 bases from J; junction bases left unmatched: 9. Here the CDR3 DNA reads TGTGCCAGCAGCGTAGTGGTAGGACAGGGCCTGACCGGGGAGCTGTTTTTT. Protein: CASSVVVGQGLTGELFF. The full variable domain, completed using reference TRBV9 and TRBJ2-2, is DSGVTQTPKHLITATGQRVTLRCSPRSGDLSVYWYQQSLDQGLQFLIQYYNGEERAKGNILERFSAQQFPDLHSELNLSSLELGDSALYFCASSVVVGQGLTGELFFGEGSRLTVL.

The chain uses TRBV6-5 and TRBJ2-7, with 7 bases identical to TRBD2. V lost 2 bases and J lost 4; bases outside the gene matches: 5. This CDR3 is 14 amino acids long. CDR1 and CDR2 (germline): MNHEY, SVGAGI. The CDR3 sequence is CASSYQGGLYEQYF. The CDR3 coding sequence is TGTGCCAGCAGTTACCAGGGAGGGCTGTACGAGCAGTACTTC.